Shown below are 27 T cell receptor beta chains from a single sample sequenced in a study of T cell changes during pregnancy in multiple sclerosis. The data were produced by immunoSEQ multiplex PCR, yet TCRdb's version contains in-frame clones alone and is incomplete. This sample has more than 90,000 clones, with more than 85% found just once. The sequencing here drew on peripheral blood, taken in the first trimester of pregnancy. The receptors shown here come from a female donor with multiple sclerosis, enrolled in a pregnancy study.

The count of this clone is one. The gene calls are TRBV7-6 and TRBJ2-1; 9 nucleotides line up with TRBD2. The CDR3 runs 18 residues. Germline V gene sequence: CDR1 SGHVS, CDR2 FNYEAQ. V dropped 5 bases and J dropped 0; count of bases not matched to a gene: 11. CDR3 bases: TGTGCCAGCAGCAAAAAAGGGAGCGGGAGGAGCTCCTACAATGAGCAGTTCTTC. Its translation: CASSKKGSGRSSYNEQFF.

The CDR3 sequence is CASSQGPERALYGYTF. For the CDR3, the DNA is TGTGCCAGCAGCCAAGGTCCCGAGAGGGCCCTTTATGGCTACACCTTC. V is TRBV4-2 and J is TRBJ1-2, with D uncertain. The CDR3 extends over 16 amino acids. The V gene's germline CDR1 is LGHNA and CDR2 YNFKEQ. Trimming shortened V by 1 base and J by 5 bases, and 17 bases separated the two germline ends.

The chain links TRBV21-1 to TRBJ1-5. TRBV21-1 is given as a pseudogene. CDR3 length equals 17 residues. CDR3 residues: CASSLYPVGWSNQPQHF. CDR3 in DNA: TGTGCCAGCAGCTTGTACCCAGTCGGGTGGAGCAATCAGCCCCAGCATTTT.

The chain has TRBV5-4 and TRBJ2-7; D not resolved. Germline V lookup: CDR1 SGHNT, CDR2 YYREEE (reference sequence). The length of the CDR3 is 12 residues. Between the trimmed V and J ends, which lost 2 bases and 5 bases, there was a span of 8 bases. The CDR3 loop is CASSFSRNEQYF. The CDR3 nucleotides are TGTGCCAGCAGCTTTTCTAGGAACGAGCAGTACTTC.

CDR3 amino acids: CASRPPTGLLNTEAFF. The CDR3 nucleotides are TGTGCCAGCAGGCCACCCACGGGACTCCTGAACACTGAAGCTTTCTTT. The chain uses TRBV2 and TRBJ1-1, with D perhaps matching TRBD1 (5 bases). From germline, CDR1 is SNHLY and CDR2 FYNNEI. This CDR3 region has 16 residues. V lost 6 bases, J lost 0 bases, and 17 bases lay in between.

This clone has a single count. The chain couples TRBV7-9 to TRBJ1-2; D unresolved. From germline, CDR1 is SEHNR and CDR2 FQNEAQ (reference sequence). V was clipped by 5 bases and J by 9 bases, with 13 bases between them. The CDR3 extends over 12 amino acids. The CDR3 DNA is TGTGCCAGCAGCCCCGGTGTAGTAAGCTACACCTTC. This translates into CASSPGVVSYTF.

The chain links TRBV2 to TRBJ2-1; 7 nucleotides line up with TRBD2. Germline V CDR1 and CDR2: SNHLY, FYNNEI. Unmatched junction bases numbered 3, after V lost 3 bases and J lost 4 bases. The CDR3 is 14 residues long. CDR3 coding DNA: TGTGCCAGCAGTGAGCTAGCGGTGTACAATGAGCAGTTCTTC. Residues: CASSELAVYNEQFF.

J is TRBJ1-2 and V is TRBV19, with D possibly matching TRBD1 (5 bases). In germline, CDR1 is LNHDA, CDR2 SQIVND (reference sequence). This CDR3 is 13 amino acids long. Deletions cut 0 bases from V and 8 bases from J, with 10 bases between. The CDR3 sequence: CASSIDDSWGYTF. In nucleotides, the CDR3 is TGTGCCAGTAGTATAGATGACAGCTGGGGCTACACCTTC.

This chain joins TRBV5-5 and TRBJ2-7; D may be TRBD2 (6 bases). Deletions cut 4 bases from V and 3 bases from J, with 14 bases between. Germline CDR1 reads SGHKS; CDR2 reads YYEKEE (reference sequence). The CDR3 is made up of 14 amino acids. CDR3 region: CASSLPRRGYEQYF. The DNA for the CDR3 is TGTGCCAGCAGCCTTCCCCGGCGGGGCTACGAGCAGTACTTC.

The chain has TRBV4-1 and TRBJ1-1; possibly TRBD1 for D (6 bases). CDR1 is MGHRA, CDR2 YSYEKL, per germline. Trimming took off 0 bases at V and 3 bases at J, with 14 bases between the two ends. The CDR3 has 16 amino acids. CDR3 in amino acids: CASSQDQGQVDTEAFF. For the CDR3, the DNA is TGCGCCAGCAGCCAAGATCAGGGGCAGGTCGACACTGAAGCTTTCTTT.

This clone was found a few times. The chain is built from TRBV19 and TRBJ1-1, with D maybe TRBD1 (5 bases). Trimming stripped 6 bases from V and 1 base from J, with 15 bases between. The CDR3 contains 15 residues. Germline values: CDR1 LNHDA, CDR2 SQIVND (reference sequence). The CDR3 region is CASSDPTARNTEAFF. The CDR3 DNA reads as TGTGCCAGTAGCGACCCGACAGCGAGGAACACTGAAGCTTTCTTT. The full variable domain, rest sourced from reference TRBV19 and TRBJ1-1, is DGGITQSPKYLFRKEGQNVTLSCEQNLNHDAMYWYRQDPGQGLRLIYYSQIVNDFQKGDIAEGYSVSREKKESFPLTVTSAQKNPTAFYLCASSDPTARNTEAFFGQGTRLTVV.

This sequence joins TRBV7-2 and TRBJ2-7; D is perhaps TRBD1 (7 bases). The germline CDR1 and CDR2 sequences are SGHTA and FQGNSA. This CDR3 region has 13 residues. With 5 bases removed from V and 7 bases from J, the gap between germline ends came to 15 bases. In DNA form, the CDR3 reads TGTGCCAGCAGCCGACTAGGGGGCGGAGAGCAGTACTTC. It codes for CASSRLGGGEQYF.

The chain uses TRBV15 and TRBJ1-1; tentatively, D is TRBD1 (5 bases). The CDR3 has 14 residues. Germline V gene data show CDR1 as LNHNV and CDR2 as YYDKDF (reference sequence). Trimming stripped 0 bases from V and 6 bases from J, with 11 bases between. In nucleotides, the CDR3 is TGTGCCACCAGCAGAGATCAGGAGGGGTCTGAAGCTTTCTTT. Encoded protein: CATSRDQEGSEAFF.

This sequence joins TRBV5-1 and TRBJ2-1; D is perhaps TRBD2 (7 bases). The CDR3 has 14 residues. The germline V and J ends were trimmed by 7 bases and 0 bases, with 11 bases remaining between them. CDR1 and CDR2 from the germline V gene are SGHRS and YFSETQ. The CDR3 bases are TGCGCCAGCCAGGGGAGGGGCTCCTACAATGAGCAGTTCTTC. It translates to CASQGRGSYNEQFF.

The CDR3 region is CASSVVGGITEAFF. The CDR3 nucleotides read TGTGCCAGCAGCGTAGTAGGGGGTATCACTGAAGCTTTCTTT. The chain combines TRBV9 with TRBJ1-1; tentatively, D is TRBD1 (6 bases). CDR3 length: 14 amino acids. The germline gives CDR1 SGDLS, CDR2 YYNGEE. With 0 bases removed from V and 4 bases from J, the gap between germline ends came to 10 bases.

This clone was found once. The chain recombines TRBV11-2 with TRBJ2-7; TRBD2 matches at 12 bases. CDR3 size: 14 residues. Germline loops: CDR1 SGHAT, CDR2 FQNNGV. Losses at the gene ends were 5 bases for V and 6 bases for J; bases not matched to a gene: 5. In DNA form, the CDR3 reads TGTGCCAGCAGCCATGGACTAGCGGGACGCGAGCAGTACTTC. Protein sequence: CASSHGLAGREQYF. Supplemented by reference TRBV11-2 and TRBJ2-7, the full variable domain reads EAGVAQSPRYKIIEKRQSVAFWCNPISGHATLYWYQQILGQGPKLLIQFQNNGVVDDSQLPKDRFSAERLKGVDSTLKIQPAKLEDSAVYLCASSHGLAGREQYFGPGTRLTVT.

The chain employs TRBV5-1 and TRBJ2-7; 9 bases agree with TRBD1. Germline CDR1 is SGHRS and CDR2 is YFSETQ. V lost 5 bases, J lost 4 bases, and 7 bases stayed unmatched. The CDR3 runs to 14 residues. This CDR3 reads CASRGRDREYEQYF. As DNA, the CDR3 is TGCGCCAGCAGGGGTCGGGACAGGGAGTACGAGCAGTACTTC.

In its sample, this clone was seen a few times. V is TRBV27 and J is TRBJ1-5, with D perhaps matching TRBD1 (5 bases). This CDR3 region has 13 residues. V lost 3 bases and J lost 8, with 11 bases in between. Germline lookup yields CDR1 MNHEY and CDR2 SMNVEV (reference sequence). CDR3 sequence (DNA): TGTGCCAGCAGTTTCGGGCAGGGAAAGCCCCAGCATTTT. It codes for CASSFGQGKPQHF.

CDR3 DNA sequence: TGTGCCGTGCCAGCAGCTTATAGATCTAGCGAGCAGTACTTC. Translating gives CAVPAAYRSSEQYF. The genes are TRBV7-6 and TRBJ2-7, with no clear D. Germline V gene lookup returns CDR1 SGHVS and CDR2 FNYEAQ. V lost 11 bases to trimming and J lost 6 bases, with 23 bases between them. This CDR3 has 14 residues.

This clone is a singleton in its sample. The gene calls are TRBV2 and TRBJ2-2; 7 nucleotides align to TRBD2. Germline CDR1 is SNHLY and CDR2 is FYNNEI. This CDR3 is 13 amino acids long. Trimming cost V 6 bases and J 6 bases; bases outside gene matches: 4. As DNA, the CDR3 is TGTGCCAGCAGCGACGGGGGGTCCGGGGAGCTGTTTTTT. Residues: CASSDGGSGELFF.

This chain uses TRBV30 with TRBJ2-7, with a possible D match to TRBD1 (5 bases). Trimming stripped 5 bases from V and 0 bases from J, with 8 bases between. CDR1 is GTSNPN and CDR2 is SVGIG in the germline V gene (reference sequence). This CDR3 is 12 amino acids long. CDR3 sequence reads: CAWDSSSYEQYF. The CDR3 nucleotides are TGTGCCTGGGACAGCAGCTCCTACGAGCAGTACTTC.

In DNA, the CDR3 is TGCGCCAGCAGCTTAGGCGGGTTGTCCTACGAGCAGTACTTC. Its translation is CASSLGGLSYEQYF. V and J are TRBV5-1 and TRBJ2-7; a possible D gene is TRBD2 (5 bases). The CDR3 covers 14 residues. The V gene lost 2 bases and the J gene lost 1 base, with 10 bases spanning the gap. The germline V gene has CDR1 SGHRS and CDR2 YFSETQ. Complete variable domain (other parts from reference TRBV5-1 and TRBJ2-7): KAGVTQTPRYLIKTRGQQVTLSCSPISGHRSVSWYQQTPGQGLQFLFEYFSETQRNKGNFPGRFSGRQFSNSRSEMNVSTLELGDSALYLCASSLGGLSYEQYFGPGTRLTVT.

About this clone: At the DNA level, this CDR3 is encoded by other sequences in the same sample as well. J is TRBJ1-5 and V is TRBV28; no definite D call. Looked up from germline, CDR1 is MDHEN and CDR2 is SYDVKM. V was trimmed by 4 bases and J by 0 bases, leaving 7 bases between them. This CDR3 is built from 14 residues. The CDR3 is CASSSPGSNQPQHF. The CDR3 nucleotides are TGTGCCAGCAGTTCCCCAGGTAGCAATCAGCCCCAGCATTTT.

The chain carries TRBV7-2 and TRBJ2-2; tentatively, D is TRBD2 (5 bases). CDR1 SGHTA and CDR2 FQGNSA come from the germline V gene. This CDR3 comprises 16 residues. V dropped 1 base and J dropped 0 bases, with 9 bases sitting between them. As DNA, the CDR3 is TGTGCCAGCAGCTTAGTTAGCGTATCGAACACCGGGGAGCTGTTTTTT. It codes for CASSLVSVSNTGELFF.

This clone was found once. This chain links TRBV5-5 with TRBJ2-7, with 7 bases matching TRBD1. This CDR3 has 15 residues. CDR1 is SGHKS, CDR2 YYEKEE, per germline (reference sequence). V gave up 0 bases and J gave up 2 bases; unmatched junction bases: 5. CDR3 nucleotides: TGTGCCAGCAGCTTGGAGTGGGGGACAGCCTACGAGCAGTACTTC. It is translated as CASSLEWGTAYEQYF.

This clone was counted only a few times. The chain combines TRBV7-2 with TRBJ1-4; 9 bases fit TRBD1. After removal of 6 bases from V and 7 bases from J, the junction contained 6 bases not matched to a gene. This CDR3 is built from 14 residues. The V gene's germline CDR1 is SGHTA and CDR2 FQGNSA. The DNA for the CDR3 is TGTGCCAGCAGGGATACAGGGGGCGGTGAAAAACTGTTTTTT. This sequence encodes CASRDTGGGEKLFF.

V gene TRBV2 combines with J gene TRBJ2-5; 8 nucleotides agree with TRBD1. With 6 bases clipped from V and 4 bases from J, the junction kept 4 bases outside the gene matches. Germline CDR1 SNHLY, CDR2 FYNNEI. The CDR3 has 13 residues. The CDR3 loop reads CASSTGTGETQYF. The CDR3 DNA sequence: TGTGCCAGCAGCACCGGGACAGGAGAGACCCAGTACTTC.